The 21 T cell receptor beta chains reported below all come from one sample, sequenced in a study of memory CD4+ T cells and cytomegalovirus serostatus. TCRdb's copy holds only in-frame clones and misses some; the assay was immunoSEQ multiplex PCR. This sample has under 55,000 clones, with over 70% found just once. The sort gate was single viable CD3+CD4+CD8-CD45RO+ cells for memory CD4+ T cells. Material: memory CD4+ T cells from blood. The receptors here all came from an adult in good health and CMV-seropositive.

The chain carries TRBV7-8 and TRBJ2-6, with unresolved D. CDR1 is SGHVS, CDR2 FQNEAQ, per germline. The CDR3 sequence is 17 residues long. The V gene lost 2 bases and the J gene lost 1 base, with 12 bases spanning the gap. CDR3 sequence (DNA): TGTGCCAGCAGCTTACGCTTGCGTGGATCTGGGGCCAACGTCCTGACTTTC. Amino acid sequence: CASSLRLRGSGANVLTF.

This chain uses TRBV2 with TRBJ1-5, with 7 positions matching TRBD1. Germline CDR1 is SNHLY and CDR2 is FYNNEI. Trimming removed 3 bases from V and 4 bases from J; junction bases left unmatched: 6. The CDR3 totals 15 residues. The CDR3 DNA sequence: TGTGCCAGCAGTGACCTGACAGGGCTTAATCAGCCCCAGCATTTT. Its translation: CASSDLTGLNQPQHF.

This clone has more than one count but fewer than ten. This CDR3 reads CASSAELGTEAFF. The CDR3 bases are TGTGCCAGCAGTGCCGAATTGGGCACTGAAGCTTTCTTT. The chain is built from TRBV2 and TRBJ1-1; D remains ambiguous. Trimming removed 4 bases from V and 4 bases from J, with 10 bases in between. The CDR3 has 13 amino acids. Germline CDR1 reads SNHLY; CDR2 reads FYNNEI.

The DNA of the CDR3 is TGTGCCAGCAGGGGCTTAACTAATTCACCCCTCCACTTT. Its translation: CASRGLTNSPLHF. The J gene is TRBJ1-6, the V gene TRBV7-6; no firm D call. The CDR3 sequence is 13 residues long. Trimming removed 6 bases at V and 6 bases at J, with 9 bases between. The germline V gene encodes CDR1 SGHVS and CDR2 FNYEAQ. Drawing the rest from reference TRBV7-6 and TRBJ1-6, the complete variable domain is GAGVSQSPRYKVTKRGQDVALRCDPISGHVSLYWYRQALGQGPEFLTYFNYEAQQDKSGLPNDRFSAERPEGSISTLTIQRTEQRDSAMYRCASRGLTNSPLHFGNGTRLTVT.

V is TRBV7-4 and J is TRBJ1-3; D not resolved. Germline V lookup: CDR1 SGHVT, CDR2 SQSDAQ. Trimming took 1 base from V and 9 from J, leaving 28 bases between them. This CDR3 contains 19 residues. The CDR3 DNA reads TGTGCCAGCAGCTTAGTTCTCTTGGGAAACACCAATCTGGAAGGCACCATATATTTT. Amino acids: CASSLVLLGNTNLEGTIYF.

V usage is TRBV18 and J usage is TRBJ1-2; D uncertain. The CDR3 extends over 14 amino acids. V shed 2 bases and J shed 2 bases, with 9 bases lying between them. Germline-derived CDR1 and CDR2 are KGHSH and LQKENI. The CDR3 is CASSPGPINYGYTF. As DNA, the CDR3 is TGTGCCAGCTCACCAGGGCCTATAAACTATGGCTACACCTTC.

Here the CDR3 DNA reads TGTGCCAGCAGCGGAGGAACTAGCGGCTTCGGGACAGATACGCAGTATTTT. Residues: CASSGGTSGFGTDTQYF. The V call is TRBV9, the J call TRBJ2-3, with 8 bases matching TRBD2. J was trimmed by 3 bases and V by 3 bases; bases with no gene match: 12. The CDR3 runs 17 residues. Germline V gene lookup returns CDR1 SGDLS and CDR2 YYNGEE.

This clone was observed a few times. This chain joins TRBV18 and TRBJ1-2; 10 bases line up with TRBD1. The junction had 9 bases not matched to a gene; V was cut back by 6 bases and J by 5 bases. The CDR3 covers 15 residues. In germline, CDR1 is KGHSH, CDR2 LQKENI. The chain's CDR3 is CASSPGQGTQYGYTF. The DNA of the CDR3 is TGTGCCAGCTCCCCGGGACAGGGGACCCAGTATGGCTACACCTTC. The whole variable domain, filled in from reference TRBV18 and TRBJ1-2, reads NAGVMQNPRHLVRRRGQEARLRCSPMKGHSHVYWYRQLPEEGLKFMVYLQKENIIDESGMPKERFSAEFPKEGPSILRIQQVVRGDSAAYFCASSPGQGTQYGYTFGSGTRLTVV.

This chain uses TRBV4-1 with TRBJ1-1, with D unclear. There are 15 residues in the CDR3. CDR1 MGHRA and CDR2 YSYEKL come from the germline V gene. V shed 0 bases and J shed 1 base, with 9 bases lying between them. DNA for the CDR3: TGCGCCAGCAGCCAAGAATCCGGGAGGAACACTGAAGCTTTCTTT. Translated: CASSQESGRNTEAFF.

V is TRBV18 and J is TRBJ2-4; 8 nucleotides match TRBD1. The CDR3 contains 15 residues. V shed 6 bases and J 6 bases; nucleotides not matched to a gene: 10. The germline V gene encodes CDR1 KGHSH and CDR2 LQKENI. The CDR3 here is CASSLGQGQVNIQYF. The CDR3 DNA reads as TGTGCCAGCTCTCTCGGACAGGGTCAGGTAAACATTCAGTACTTC.

The V call is TRBV5-1, the J call TRBJ1-2; D is unresolved. This CDR3 is built from 13 residues. Germline V gene sequence: CDR1 SGHRS, CDR2 YFSETQ. Between the trimmed V and J ends, which lost 5 bases and 0 bases, there was a span of 8 bases. The CDR3 region is CASSRASNYGYTF. The CDR3 bases are TGCGCCAGCAGTCGGGCCTCTAACTATGGCTACACCTTC.

The chain combines TRBV7-9 with TRBJ1-5; D unclear. Germline CDR1 reads SEHNR; CDR2 reads FQNEAQ (reference sequence). The CDR3 has 14 residues. V was pared by 4 bases and J by 0 bases, with 7 bases between. In DNA form, the CDR3 reads TGTGCCAGCAGCTACCCTTATAGCAATCAGCCCCAGCATTTT. Protein product: CASSYPYSNQPQHF. Together with reference TRBV7-9 and TRBJ1-5, the CDR3 gives the full variable domain: DTGVSQNPRHKITKRGQNVTFRCDPISEHNRLYWYRQTLGQGPEFLTYFQNEAQLEKSRLLSDRFSAERPKGSFSTLEIQRTEQGDSAMYLCASSYPYSNQPQHFGDGTRLSIL.

V gene TRBV20-1 combines with J gene TRBJ2-7, with unresolved D. Trimming removed 7 bases from V and 6 bases from J, with 13 bases in between. Germline CDR1 and CDR2: DFQATT and SNEGSKA (reference sequence). The CDR3 length is 11 residues. The CDR3 DNA follows: TGCAGTGGGGCCCCCCAGGTCGAGCAGTACTTC. Amino acid sequence: CSGAPQVEQYF.

This chain uses TRBV4-3 with TRBJ2-2; TRBD2 might be the D (6 bases). Germline values: CDR1 LGHNA, CDR2 YSLEER. The CDR3 is 16 residues long. V dropped 0 bases and J dropped 2 bases, with 10 bases sitting between them. The CDR3 region is CASSQEGGVNTGELFF. In DNA form, the CDR3 reads TGCGCCAGCAGCCAAGAGGGGGGTGTCAACACCGGGGAGCTGTTTTTT.

CDR3 DNA sequence: TGCGCCAGCAGTGAATACAGGGGACAGACTACCGGGGAGCTGTTTTTT. Translation gives CASSEYRGQTTGELFF. This rearrangement joins TRBV10-2 to TRBJ2-2; 7 bases map to TRBD1. The CDR3 totals 16 residues. V shed 3 bases and J 5 bases; nucleotides not matched to a gene: 9. Germline CDR1 is WSHSY and CDR2 is SAAADI.

This chain links TRBV18 with TRBJ2-7, with 10 bases identical to TRBD1. CDR3 length: 14 residues. V was clipped by 6 bases and J by 4 bases; unmatched bases: 6. Germline CDR1 and CDR2: KGHSH and LQKENI. The chain's CDR3 is CASSLDRGKYEQYF. The DNA of the CDR3 is TGTGCCAGCTCCCTGGACAGGGGGAAATACGAGCAGTACTTC.

This rearrangement joins TRBV28 to TRBJ2-2; D uncertain. This CDR3 contains 16 residues. V gave up 5 bases and J gave up 0 bases, with 13 bases separating them. Looked up from germline, CDR1 is MDHEN and CDR2 is SYDVKM. The CDR3 sequence is CASSLPGLTNTGELFF. The DNA for the CDR3 is TGTGCCAGCAGTCTCCCAGGATTGACGAACACCGGGGAGCTGTTTTTT.

J is TRBJ2-1 and V is TRBV5-4; D ambiguous. The CDR3 covers 14 residues. V was clipped by 0 bases and J by 3 bases, with 7 bases between them. Germline loops: CDR1 SGHNT, CDR2 YYREEE (reference sequence). The CDR3 nucleotides read TGTGCCAGCAGCTTGGGACATGGCTACAATGAGCAGTTCTTC. It encodes CASSLGHGYNEQFF.

The V gene is TRBV7-3, the J gene TRBJ2-1; 10 bases fit TRBD2. This CDR3 region has 15 residues. Per germline, CDR1 SGHTA and CDR2 FQGTGA. The V segment lost 5 bases and the J segment 7 bases; nucleotides outside the gene matches: 8. CDR3 coding DNA: TGTGCCAGCAGCCCCCGACTAGCGGGTCTTAATGAGCAGTTCTTC. This sequence encodes CASSPRLAGLNEQFF.

The chain recombines TRBV7-8 with TRBJ1-1; D not certain. This CDR3 spans 14 amino acids. The germline V gene has CDR1 SGHVS and CDR2 FQNEAQ. The V and J ends lost 5 bases and 1 base respectively, with 11 bases between them. The CDR3 region is CASSRFAANTEAFF. The DNA for the CDR3 is TGTGCCAGCAGCCGCTTCGCGGCGAACACTGAAGCTTTCTTT.

The chain links TRBV18 to TRBJ2-7, with TRBD1 matching 8 bases. With 5 bases clipped from V and 4 bases from J, the junction kept 13 bases outside the gene matches. CDR1 and CDR2 (germline): KGHSH, LQKENI. CDR3 size: 16 residues. Written as DNA, the CDR3 is TGTGCCAGCTCATCAACCACCGGACAGGGAATTTACGAGCAGTACTTC. This translates into CASSSTTGQGIYEQYF.